This T cell receptor (beta chain) was identified in a study of shared clonotypes between healthy human individuals. Overall study: CD8 memory received one plate per donor, CD8 naive two, CD4 memory three and CD4 naive three.

Notes on this clone: Antigen: not known.

General study points: Blood alone was sampled, and tissue repertoires likely differ. Naive subsets typically showed greater estimated richness than memory subsets. Sequencing of the sorted subsets was shown by rarefaction to be incomplete despite large depth.

CDR1 is SGHTA, CDR2 FQGNSA, per germline. J gave up 3 bases and V 5 bases, and 13 bases lay outside the gene matches. The CDR3 totals 16 residues. Assay: immunoSEQ multiplex PCR; the TCRdb copy retains only in-frame clones and omits some. The sample holds about 1.1 million clones, approximately 80% seen once. J is TRBJ2-7 and V is TRBV7-2; TRBD1 agrees at 7 bases. This sequence originates from a man aged 18 to 29 in good health. Some clones in this sample may be carry-over from other donors' samples. The sequenced sample was memory CD4+ T cells from PBMCs. Subset here: CD45RA-negative fraction. CDR3 loop: CASSHGAQDRIYEQYF. The CDR3 DNA is TGTGCCAGCAGCCATGGGGCCCAGGACAGGATCTACGAGCAGTACTTC.